The 24 T cell receptor beta chains reported below all come from one sample, sequenced in a study of persistence of HIV-infected CD4 T cells. These TCRs are of unknown antigen specificity. Overlapping HIV-1 Gag 15-mer peptides at roughly 1 ug per peptide per mL were used. Sorted nonresponding memory CD4+ T cells were CD40L-negative, CD69-negative, CD45RO-high. The immunoSEQ assay was version 4, run in survey mode. Sequencing used immunoSEQ multiplex PCR; TCRdb keeps in-frame clones, though not all of them. The repertoire consists of over 40,000 clones, with about 84% occurring once and the leading ten covering 13% to 15%. The input for sequencing was CD4+ T cells sorted from PBMCs after approximately 19-hour stimulation, taken from a patient who received antiretroviral therapy. Receptor source: an adult man with HIV who was CMV-seropositive.

This chain connects TRBV15 to TRBJ2-2; D unclear. The CDR3 consists of 16 residues. V was pared by 2 bases and J by 4 bases, with 14 bases between. The germline V gene has CDR1 LNHNV and CDR2 YYDKDF (reference sequence). This chain's CDR3 is CATSRSLPYPTGELFF. The CDR3 bases are TGTGCCACCAGCAGATCGCTCCCCTATCCCACCGGGGAGCTGTTTTTT.

The chain recombines TRBV7-9 with TRBJ1-6, with 8 bases aligning to TRBD1. The CDR3 length is 14 residues. Trimming at V came to 11 bases and at J to 5 bases, leaving 8 bases not matched to a gene. Germline V lookup: CDR1 SEHNR, CDR2 FQNEAQ (reference sequence). CDR3 loop: CAVLGQGNNSPLHF. The DNA of the CDR3 is TGTGCCGTGCTAGGACAGGGAAATAATTCACCCCTCCACTTT.

The V and J genes are TRBV7-8 and TRBJ2-2; no reliable D call. Germline CDR1 reads SGHVS; CDR2 reads FQNEAQ. Trimming shortened V by 4 bases and J by 0 bases, and 12 bases separated the two germline ends. The CDR3 has 16 residues. CDR3 DNA: TGTGCCAGCAGCTACGATCGGGCCTCGAACACCGGGGAGCTGTTTTTT. Encoded protein: CASSYDRASNTGELFF.

The chain combines TRBV10-2 with TRBJ2-5; 15 nucleotides agree with TRBD2. The CDR3 extends over 17 amino acids. Germline CDR1 WSHSY, CDR2 SAAADI. V lost 2 bases to trimming and J lost 5 bases; unmatched junction nucleotides: 6. CDR3 DNA: TGCGCCAGCAGTGAGACTCGGACTAGCGGGGGGGCGGAGACCCAGTACTTC. This translates into CASSETRTSGGAETQYF.

V gene TRBV5-4 combines with J gene TRBJ2-4; D might be TRBD1 or TRBD2, each matching 5 bases. CDR3 length: 15 amino acids. Trimming shortened V by 1 base and J by 0 bases, and 8 bases separated the two germline ends. Germline V gene sequence: CDR1 SGHNT, CDR2 YYREEE (reference sequence). CDR3 bases: TGTGCCAGCAGCTTGAGGGGAGTAGCCAAAAACATTCAGTACTTC. This translates into CASSLRGVAKNIQYF.

The chain employs TRBV6-4 and TRBJ2-3; D is unresolved. The CDR3 is 13 amino acids. The germline gives CDR1 MRHNA, CDR2 SNTAGT. Trimming took off 6 bases at V and 2 bases at J, with 9 bases between the two ends. The DNA of the CDR3 is TGTGCCAGCAGCGTGGACCACACAGATACGCAGTATTTT. Its protein product is CASSVDHTDTQYF.

The CDR3 nucleotides read TGTGCCAGCTTTAGCGGGGGTAATGAGCAGTTCTTC. The encoded protein is CASFSGGNEQFF. V is TRBV6-5 and J is TRBJ2-1, with 9 positions matching TRBD2. CDR1 MNHEY and CDR2 SVGAGI come from the germline V gene. The V segment lost 8 bases and the J segment 7 bases; nucleotides outside the gene matches: 3. The CDR3 is 12 residues long.

The chain has TRBV2 and TRBJ1-1; 8 bases fit TRBD1. The CDR3 loop spans 16 amino acids. Unmatched junction bases numbered 6, after V lost 3 bases and J lost 0 bases. From germline, CDR1 is SNHLY and CDR2 FYNNEI. CDR3 sequence (DNA): TGTGCCAGCAGTGATGGACAGGGTAGGGTGAACACTGAAGCTTTCTTT. Translating gives CASSDGQGRVNTEAFF.

The genes are TRBV5-4 and TRBJ2-3; D remains unclear. V lost 4 bases and J lost 2, with 8 bases in between. From germline, CDR1 is SGHNT and CDR2 YYREEE (reference sequence). CDR3 length equals 13 residues. The CDR3 protein is CASSPFSTDTQYF. CDR3 bases: TGTGCCAGCAGCCCCTTTTCCACAGATACGCAGTATTTT.

The chain uses TRBV6-5 and TRBJ1-5; a possible D gene is TRBD1 (5 bases). The CDR3 covers 14 residues. Germline V gene sequence: CDR1 MNHEY, CDR2 SVGAGI. Trimming removed 2 bases at V and 5 bases at J, with 10 bases between. The CDR3 region has the DNA TGTGCCAGCAGTTACGGGGCAGCCCATCAGCCCCAGCATTTT. It encodes CASSYGAAHQPQHF.

The chain has TRBV2 and TRBJ1-5, with 9 nucleotides matching TRBD1. In germline, CDR1 is SNHLY, CDR2 FYNNEI. V was pared by 7 bases and J by 2 bases, with 12 bases of the junction left unmatched. This CDR3 region has 17 residues. The CDR3, as DNA: TGTGCCAGCACGTCGACAGGGGGGGTTCGAGGCAATCAGCCCCAGCATTTT. Its protein is CASTSTGGVRGNQPQHF.

The rearrangement links TRBV3-1 (or the pseudogene TRBV3-2) to TRBJ1-1; no firm D call. Trimming shortened V by 3 bases and J by 2 bases, and 7 bases separated the two germline ends. The CDR3 contains 13 residues. Germline-derived CDR1 and CDR2 are LGHDT and YNNKEL (reference sequence). The CDR3 is CASSQWVNTEAFF. The CDR3 DNA reads as TGTGCCAGCAGCCAGTGGGTAAACACTGAAGCTTTCTTT.

In this sample, this clone turned up once. This chain links TRBV18 with TRBJ1-1, with 11 bases identical to TRBD1. V dropped 3 bases and J dropped 5; count of bases not matched to a gene: 14. In germline, CDR1 is KGHSH, CDR2 LQKENI. The CDR3 runs to 18 residues. This CDR3 reads CASSPSRTGGGGRTEAFF. CDR3 in DNA: TGTGCCAGCTCACCTTCTCGGACAGGGGGCGGCGGGCGAACTGAAGCTTTCTTT.

The sample holds a few counts of this clone. CDR3 protein: CASSIAGDGQPQHF. The CDR3 coding sequence is TGTGCCAGTAGTATAGCTGGGGATGGTCAGCCCCAGCATTTT. The chain is built from TRBV19 and TRBJ1-5; D remains ambiguous. Trimming pared 1 base from V and 6 bases from J, leaving 10 bases between. The germline CDR1 and CDR2 sequences are LNHDA and SQIVND (reference sequence). This CDR3 has 14 residues.

The V and J genes are TRBV29-1 and TRBJ1-5; 8 bases match TRBD1. Trimming removed 4 bases from V and 6 bases from J; junction bases left unmatched: 5. CDR1 is SQVTM, CDR2 ANQGSEA, per germline. The length of the CDR3 is 13 residues. CDR3 protein: CSVGTGSGQPQHF. As DNA, the CDR3 is TGCAGCGTTGGGACAGGGTCTGGTCAGCCCCAGCATTTT.

This clone was seen a single time. The chain employs TRBV5-1 and TRBJ2-1; TRBD2 matches 9 bases. The CDR3 covers 15 residues. With 4 bases clipped from V and 4 bases from J, the junction kept 6 bases outside the gene matches. The germline V gene encodes CDR1 SGHRS and CDR2 YFSETQ. CDR3 DNA: TGCGCCAGCAGCCCGGGACTAGCCGTTTACAATGAGCAGTTCTTC. Translating gives CASSPGLAVYNEQFF.

The chain carries TRBV7-7 and TRBJ2-5; D possibly matches TRBD1 or TRBD2 (5 bases each). V lost 0 bases and J lost 2, with 10 bases in between. CDR1 and CDR2 from the germline V gene are SSHAT and FNYEAQ (reference sequence). The CDR3 is 15 residues long. CDR3 residues: CASSLARGPQETQYF. In DNA, the CDR3 is TGTGCCAGCAGCTTAGCCCGGGGCCCTCAAGAGACCCAGTACTTC. The variable domain in full, completed from reference TRBV7-7 and TRBJ2-5, reads GAGVSQSPRYKVTKRGQDVTLRCDPISSHATLYWYQQALGQGPEFLTYFNYEAQPDKSGLPSDRFSAERPEGSISTLTIQRTEQRDSAMYRCASSLARGPQETQYFGPGTRLLVL.

This clone was detected only a few times. The J gene is TRBJ1-4, the V gene TRBV5-1; 7 bases are shared with TRBD1. Germline CDR1 is SGHRS and CDR2 is YFSETQ. CDR3 size: 16 residues. The V segment lost 4 bases and the J segment 3 bases; nucleotides outside the gene matches: 9. The CDR3 DNA reads TGCGCCAGCAGCCTACACGGGACAGAATCTAATGAAAAACTGTTTTTT. This sequence encodes CASSLHGTESNEKLFF. Full variable domain (outside the CDR3, taken from reference TRBV5-1 and TRBJ1-4): KAGVTQTPRYLIKTRGQQVTLSCSPISGHRSVSWYQQTPGQGLQFLFEYFSETQRNKGNFPGRFSGRQFSNSRSEMNVSTLELGDSALYLCASSLHGTESNEKLFFGSGTQLSVL.

The rearrangement links TRBV5-6 to TRBJ1-5; TRBD1 aligns across 7 bases. CDR3 size: 17 residues. Germline V CDR1 and CDR2: SGHDT, YYEEEE. After removal of 2 bases from V and 3 bases from J, the junction contained 11 bases not matched to a gene. CDR3 DNA sequence: TGTGCCAGCAGCTTTTACGGGGGACAGATAAACAATCAGCCCCAGCATTTT. Translation gives CASSFYGGQINNQPQHF.

In its sample, this clone was seen a few times. Additional DNA sequences in this sample encode the identical CDR3. V gene TRBV19 combines with J gene TRBJ2-7; the D gene could be TRBD1 or TRBD2 (6 bases each). Looked up from germline, CDR1 is LNHDA and CDR2 is SQIVND (reference sequence). The length of the CDR3 is 15 residues. V shed 3 bases and J shed 4 bases, with 16 bases lying between them. This CDR3 reads CASSIGGSGGYEQYF. CDR3 in DNA: TGTGCCAGTAGTATCGGGGGCTCGGGTGGTTACGAGCAGTACTTC.

This chain connects TRBV6-5 to TRBJ1-1, with D possibly matching TRBD1 (6 bases). The CDR3 runs 15 residues. The ends were cut back, 6 bases at V and 6 bases at J, with 20 bases in the middle. Germline CDR1 and CDR2: MNHEY and SVGAGI. The CDR3 nucleotides are TGTGCCAGCAGAACACTAACAGGGAAAGGAGCTGAAGCTTTCTTT. This codes for CASRTLTGKGAEAFF.

The genes are TRBV11-3 and TRBJ2-1; 7 bases are a match to TRBD2. This CDR3 has 17 amino acids. Trimming cost V 5 bases and J 0 bases; bases outside gene matches: 10. Looked up from germline, CDR1 is SGHNT and CDR2 is YENEEA. This CDR3 is CASSPQGSGTSYNEQFF. CDR3 bases: TGTGCCAGCAGCCCTCAAGGGAGCGGGACCTCCTACAATGAGCAGTTCTTC.

The rearrangement links TRBV4-3 to TRBJ2-2; D gene uncertain. The length of the CDR3 is 12 residues. Germline CDR1 is LGHNA and CDR2 is YSLEER. The V end lost 6 bases, the J end lost 5 bases, and 7 bases lay between the germline ends. CDR3 loop: CASSFRTGELFF. The DNA of the CDR3 is TGCGCCAGCAGTTTTCGAACCGGGGAGCTGTTTTTT.

This clone was seen a single time. The genes are TRBV29-1 and TRBJ1-5, with D possibly matching TRBD1 (5 bases). Trimming pared 4 bases from V and 6 bases from J, leaving 16 bases between. This CDR3 region has 14 residues. The germline CDR1 and CDR2 sequences are SQVTM and ANQGSEA. The CDR3 DNA is TGCAGCGTTGGATGGGGCAACGGGGGTCAGCCCCAGCATTTT. The encoded protein is CSVGWGNGGQPQHF.